This T cell receptor beta chain was documented in a study of blood T cell repertoires in COVID-19. Study-level background: Samples taken during acute and convalescent COVID-19 were collected in the United States, Italy and Spain. PBMCs, B-cell-depleted T cells, or T cells provided the cDNA or gDNA that made up the material.

Profiling relied on immunoSEQ multiplex PCR, and the TCRdb table lists in-frame clones only, not all of them. This repertoire shows about 100,000 clones, roughly 90% found once; its top ten account for 4.5% to 6%. Germline lookup yields CDR1 KGHSH and CDR2 LQKENI. The CDR3 is 13 amino acids. V was clipped by 6 bases and J by 3 bases; unmatched bases: 4. This rearrangement joins TRBV18 to TRBJ1-2; 7 bases map to TRBD1. This receptor was identified in an older man with acute or convalescent COVID-19. The specimen was peripheral blood. CDR3 sequence: CASSRQGDYGYTF. The DNA for the CDR3 is TGTGCCAGCTCCCGACAGGGTGACTATGGCTACACCTTC.